This record covers a single TCR beta chain. Its antigen is not identified. This CDR3 contains 14 residues. V lost 3 bases, J lost 5 bases, and 14 bases lay in between. Germline CDR1 and CDR2: GTSNPN and SVGIG (reference sequence). Treatment indicated: around 19 received Ad26.COV2.S at low or high dose, single or two shots; 5 received placebo; per-sample allocation not given. Day 63 following the first vaccine or placebo injection was when the samples were taken. Adults aged 18-55 years in Boston included the donor. Method: immunoSEQ multiplex PCR; TCRdb's copy keeps in-frame clones and lacks some. The top ten clones hold approximately 2% of a sample with about 320,000 clones, around 85% of them seen once. The sample comes from a study of Ad26.COV2.S vaccination and SARS-CoV-2 variants. Study-level findings and limits: Reported findings describe substantial breadth in spike-specific CD8+ and CD4+ T cell responses following vaccination.

The source of this sequence is a person between 18 and 65 years old who received the Ad26.COV2.S COVID-19 vaccine or a placebo. V is TRBV30 and J is TRBJ2-1; a weak D match, TRBD1 (5 bases). Here the sequenced sample was peripheral blood, taken in a trial of Ad26.COV2.S vaccine versus placebo. Here the CDR3 DNA reads TGTGCCTGGAGATATGTAGACAGAAACAATGAGCAGTTCTTC. Translating it yields CAWRYVDRNNEQFF.